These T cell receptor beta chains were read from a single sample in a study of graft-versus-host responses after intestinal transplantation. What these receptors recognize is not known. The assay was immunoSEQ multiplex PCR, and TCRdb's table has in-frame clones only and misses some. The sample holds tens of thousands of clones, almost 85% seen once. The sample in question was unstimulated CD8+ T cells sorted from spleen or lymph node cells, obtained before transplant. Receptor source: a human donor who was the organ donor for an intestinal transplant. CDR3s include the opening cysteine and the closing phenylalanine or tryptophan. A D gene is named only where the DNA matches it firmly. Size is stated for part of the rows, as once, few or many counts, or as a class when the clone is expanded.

DNA: TGTGCCAGCAGCCAAGACCCGGGACTCATGTCCTACGAGCAGTACTTC
CDR3: CASSQDPGLMSYEQYF
V: TRBV14
size: NA
J: TRBJ2-7
D: NA

DNA: TGTGCCAGCAGTATCGACAGGGCTGACTATGGCTACACCTTC
CDR3: CASSIDRADYGYTF
V: TRBV27
size: NA
J: TRBJ1-2
D: TRBD1

DNA: TGTGCCAGCAGCTTAGGGGGGAACACTGAAGCTTTCTTT
CDR3: CASSLGGNTEAFF
V: TRBV11-2
size: few
J: TRBJ1-1
D: NA

DNA: TGTGCCAGCAGCCAGAGAAGGAGCGGACAGAAAGGAGAGCAGTACTTC
CDR3: CASSQRRSGQKGEQYF
V: TRBV4-2
size: NA
J: TRBJ2-7
D: NA

DNA: TGCGCCAGCACAGACAGGGGTCCCTACGAGCAGTACTTC
CDR3: CASTDRGPYEQYF
V: TRBV10-2
size: NA
J: TRBJ2-7
D: TRBD1

DNA: TGTGCCAGCAGTGCGACAGGGGGTAAATGGGAGACCCAGTACTTC
CDR3: CASSATGGKWETQYF
V: TRBV25-1
size: NA
J: TRBJ2-5
D: TRBD1

DNA: TGTGCCAGCAGCTTAGCTCAGGACAGGGAACCTGGCTACACCTTC
CDR3: CASSLAQDREPGYTF
V: TRBV7-8
size: NA
J: TRBJ1-2
D: TRBD1

DNA: TGCGCCAGCAGCCAAGTTGGACTAGCGGGGAACACCGGGGAGCTGTTTTTT
CDR3: CASSQVGLAGNTGELFF
V: TRBV4-3
size: NA
J: TRBJ2-2
D: TRBD2

DNA: TGTGCCAGCACCCAAAATCTGGTGAGGGACACGACCAACTATGGCTACACCTTC
CDR3: CASTQNLVRDTTNYGYTF
V: TRBV2
size: NA
J: TRBJ1-2
D: NA

DNA: TGCGCCAGCAGCCAAGACGGGGGTCAGCCCCAGCATTTT
CDR3: CASSQDGGQPQHF
V: TRBV4-1
size: NA
J: TRBJ1-5
D: NA

DNA: TGTGCCAGCAGTGAATGGAAAGCCGGCGATGGCTACACCTTC
CDR3: CASSEWKAGDGYTF
V: TRBV6-1
size: once
J: TRBJ1-2
D: NA

DNA: TGTGCCAGCAGCTCGAGGGAAAAACTGTTTTTT
CDR3: CASSSREKLFF
V: TRBV7-9
size: NA
J: TRBJ1-4
D: NA

DNA: TGTGCCAGCAGTTTGGGAACCGGGGAGCTGTTTTTT
CDR3: CASSLGTGELFF
V: TRBV27
size: once
J: TRBJ2-2
D: NA

DNA: TGTGCCAGCAGCCCCGGGAACCTGGGTGAGCAGTTCTTC
CDR3: CASSPGNLGEQFF
V: TRBV11-2
size: once
J: TRBJ2-1
D: NA

DNA: TGTGCCAGCAGTGGGGACAGATCCTACGAGCAGTACTTC
CDR3: CASSGDRSYEQYF
V: TRBV4-2
size: NA
J: TRBJ2-7
D: TRBD1

DNA: TGTGCCAGCAGTCCTAAAGGACAGTCCTACGAGCAGTACTTC
CDR3: CASSPKGQSYEQYF
V: TRBV27
size: NA
J: TRBJ2-7
D: NA

DNA: TGTGCCAGCAGAGGGGGGACTAGCGGAATAATCTACAATGAGCAGTTCTTC
CDR3: CASRGGTSGIIYNEQFF
V: TRBV2
size: NA
J: TRBJ2-1
D: TRBD2

DNA: TGTGCCAGCAGCCCCGGGACAGGGGGCAACGAGCAGTACTTC
CDR3: CASSPGTGGNEQYF
V: TRBV5-4
size: NA
J: TRBJ2-7
D: TRBD1

DNA: TGTGCCAGTAGTATAGCAGTTTCCTACGAGCAGTACTTC
CDR3: CASSIAVSYEQYF
V: TRBV19
size: NA
J: TRBJ2-7
D: NA

DNA: TGCGCCAGCAGCTTGGGATCTCATGTCGGCGAGCAGTACTTC
CDR3: CASSLGSHVGEQYF
V: TRBV5-1
size: NA
J: TRBJ2-7
D: NA

DNA: TGTGCCAGCAGTCTGATCCGGACAGACTTGGATGGCTACACCTTC
CDR3: CASSLIRTDLDGYTF
V: TRBV6-5
size: once
J: TRBJ1-2
D: NA

DNA: TGTGCCAGCAGTTTAACAGGCGCGGGCACTGAAGCTTTCTTT
CDR3: CASSLTGAGTEAFF
V: TRBV27
size: NA
J: TRBJ1-1
D: NA

DNA: TGTGCCAGCAGCCCGGACAGGTCAAGCTCCTACGAGCAGTACTTC
CDR3: CASSPDRSSSYEQYF
V: TRBV7-9
size: NA
J: TRBJ2-7
D: TRBD1

DNA: TGTGCCAGCAGTTTAGGGACTAGTGGGTGGAATGAGCAGTTCTTC
CDR3: CASSLGTSGWNEQFF
V: TRBV27
size: few
J: TRBJ2-1
D: TRBD2

DNA: TGTGCCAGCAGTTACTCGGACAGGGGGCACGAGCAGTACTTC
CDR3: CASSYSDRGHEQYF
V: TRBV6-5
size: few
J: TRBJ2-7
D: TRBD1

DNA: TGCGCCAGCAGCCAAGTAACGGGGGGGCAAGAGACCCAGTACTTC
CDR3: CASSQVTGGQETQYF
V: TRBV4-1
size: NA
J: TRBJ2-5
D: TRBD2

DNA: TGTGCCAGCAACAGAAGGGCTGGGAGCTCCTACAATGAGCAGTTCTTC
CDR3: CASNRRAGSSYNEQFF
V: TRBV27
size: once
J: TRBJ2-1
D: NA

DNA: TGTGCCAGCAGCTCTCGGACTAGCGGGAGCTACGAGCAGTACTTC
CDR3: CASSSRTSGSYEQYF
V: TRBV7-8
size: NA
J: TRBJ2-7
D: TRBD2

DNA: TGTGCCACCAGCTCACAGGACAGGGGGGATAATTCACCCCTCCACTTT
CDR3: CATSSQDRGDNSPLHF
V: TRBV15
size: NA
J: TRBJ1-6
D: TRBD1

DNA: TGCGCCAGCAGTGAGGGACAGGGCGGGCAGCCCCAGCATTTT
CDR3: CASSEGQGGQPQHF
V: TRBV10-2
size: NA
J: TRBJ1-5
D: TRBD1

DNA: TGTGCCACCAGCAGAGGAGTGGCCATTTTTTGGGGGACCCGGCCGAACACTGAAGCTTTCTTT
CDR3: CATSRGVAIFWGTRPNTEAFF
V: TRBV15
size: NA
J: TRBJ1-1
D: NA

DNA: TGTGCCAGCAGCGTACGGGAGGACAACTACAATGAGCAGTTCTTC
CDR3: CASSVREDNYNEQFF
V: TRBV13
size: NA
J: TRBJ2-1
D: TRBD2

DNA: TGTGCCAGCAGCTCCGGGACAGGGCGAGCTGGGGCCAACGTCCTGACTTTC
CDR3: CASSSGTGRAGANVLTF
V: TRBV7-9
size: NA
J: TRBJ2-6
D: TRBD1

DNA: TGTGCCAGCTCATCCAACCCAGGGGACGGCTACACCTTC
CDR3: CASSSNPGDGYTF
V: TRBV18
size: NA
J: TRBJ1-2
D: NA